This T cell receptor (beta chain) was observed in a study of beta chain features in type 1 diabetes. Overall study results and limits: VDJ junctions from patients with type 1 diabetes contained fewer insertions and more deletions. In every one of the four CD4+ subsets, TCRB CDR3s were moderately but significantly shorter in Type 1 diabetes patients.

Trimming cost V 7 bases and J 2 bases, with 15 bases left between them. CDR1 is SEHNR, CDR2 FQNEAQ, per germline (reference sequence). CDR3 length equals 15 residues. The study reverse transcribed the entire isolated RNA, so it sequenced expressed TCRB transcripts. Clones were sequenced by immunoSEQ multiplex PCR, and TCRdb holds only the in-frame ones, with some missing. The table records 250,000 to 300,000 clones, around 24% of them present only once. To note about this clone: The antigen is not known.

It was one heparinised blood draw, averaging around 120 mL, that each donor gave. The J gene is TRBJ2-1, the V gene TRBV7-9; D might be TRBD2 (5 bases). The clonotype was recovered from a woman between 25 and 40 years old with type 1 diabetes. Input material: naive CD4+ T cells from blood. For the CDR3, the DNA is TGTGCCAGCATCACGTCTGGGAGCCCCTACAATGAGCAGTTCTTC. Its protein is CASITSGSPYNEQFF.